These 28 T cell receptor beta chains were all obtained from the same sample, sequenced in a study of T cells in Graves' hyperthyroidism and ophthalmopathy. Using RNA transcripts as the source, TCR beta CDR3 regions were amplified. The HTBI primer set served for first-round RT-PCR of the TCR CDR3. TCRdb reprocessed the multiplex PCR reads with MiXCR, giving one entry per CDR3 protein. The sample lists some 690,000 distinct CDR3 sequences, around a sixth occurring once. Input material: blood. The receptors stem from a middle-aged man with Graves' hyperthyroidism.

In this sample, this clonotype turned up many times. The chain recombines TRBV20-1 with TRBJ2-1; 9 bases match TRBD2. This CDR3 has 14 residues. The germline V gene has CDR1 DFQATT and CDR2 SNEGSKA (reference sequence). J was trimmed by 7 bases and V by 3 bases; bases with no gene match: 7. The CDR3 coding sequence is TGCAGTGCTAGTCTAGCGGGATCGCAAAATGAGCAGTTCTTC. Translated, it gives CSASLAGSQNEQFF.

This clonotype was detected many times. This sequence joins TRBV5-1 and TRBJ2-3, with 10 positions matching TRBD2. Germline V lookup: CDR1 SGHRS, CDR2 YFSETQ. Trimming at V came to 1 base and at J to 2 bases, leaving 10 bases not matched to a gene. CDR3 length: 18 residues. In nucleotides, the CDR3 is TGCGCCAGCAGCTTGATTTCCAGCGGGAGGGACCCCACAGATACGCAGTATTTT. Translation gives CASSLISSGRDPTDTQYF.

This clonotype was seen at least ten times. The chain uses TRBV2 and TRBJ2-7; D remains ambiguous. The germline V gene has CDR1 SNHLY and CDR2 FYNNEI. V dropped 3 bases and J dropped 6 bases, with 12 bases sitting between them. The CDR3 covers 13 residues. This chain's CDR3 is CASSDFMGTEQYF. CDR3 DNA: TGTGCCAGCAGTGATTTTATGGGTACCGAGCAGTACTTC.

A few counts support this clonotype. This sequence joins TRBV5-6 and TRBJ2-7, with 13 bases identical to TRBD2. This CDR3 contains 16 residues. V was pared by 6 bases and J by 2 bases, with 8 bases of the junction left unmatched. Germline values: CDR1 SGHDT, CDR2 YYEEEE. The CDR3 is CASTPGTSGNPYEQYF. In DNA form, the CDR3 reads TGTGCCAGCACCCCGGGGACTAGCGGGAACCCCTACGAGCAGTACTTC.

This clonotype was observed many times. The gene calls are TRBV30 and TRBJ2-1, with 10 bases fitting TRBD1. Germline V lookup: CDR1 GTSNPN, CDR2 SVGIG (reference sequence). The trim removed 5 bases at V and 5 bases at J, leaving 3 bases unmatched. The CDR3 spans 13 residues. CDR3 protein: CAWDRGLNNEQFF. CDR3 bases: TGTGCCTGGGACAGGGGGCTTAACAATGAGCAGTTCTTC.

In its sample, this clonotype was seen a few times. The rearrangement links TRBV7-6 to TRBJ1-1, with 7 bases identical to TRBD1. Germline CDR1 is SGHVS and CDR2 is FNYEAQ. The CDR3 totals 14 residues. Trimming at V came to 6 bases and at J to 5 bases, leaving 9 bases not matched to a gene. The CDR3 DNA is TGTGCCAGCAGGCCACAGGGGTGGTTGACTGAAGCTTTCTTT. It is translated as CASRPQGWLTEAFF.

This sequence joins TRBV28 and TRBJ2-3, with TRBD1 as a possible D gene (6 bases). V was pared by 6 bases and J by 2 bases, with 12 bases between. The CDR3 spans 14 residues. The germline V gene encodes CDR1 MDHEN and CDR2 SYDVKM. The CDR3 DNA reads as TGTGCCAGCAGCGTCAGGGGTGCCACAGATACGCAGTATTTT. It encodes CASSVRGATDTQYF.

This clonotype was seen a few times. The junction shows a germline mismatch at one end, possibly a read error. The chain employs TRBV28 and TRBJ1-1; 7 positions match TRBD1. From germline, CDR1 is MDHEN and CDR2 SYDVKM. This CDR3 spans 14 amino acids. In DNA, the CDR3 is TGTGCCAGCAAACGGGACAGTTGGAACACTGAAACTTTCTTT. Translation: CASKRDSWNTETFF.

This clonotype was counted ten times or more. V is TRBV7-2 and J is TRBJ2-4; D is undetermined. Germline loops: CDR1 SGHTA, CDR2 FQGNSA. CDR3 length: 14 amino acids. Trimming took 4 bases from V and 8 from J, leaving 15 bases between them. The DNA for the CDR3 is TGTGCCAGCAGCTCCCCCAACCCCGAGGACATTCAGTACTTC. It yields the protein CASSSPNPEDIQYF.

This clonotype was observed a few times. This chain uses TRBV6-9 with TRBJ2-3; tentatively, D is TRBD2 (5 bases). Germline CDR1 reads MNHGY; CDR2 reads SVAAGI. The CDR3 sequence is 18 residues long. Trimming took 4 bases from V and 0 from J, leaving 20 bases between them. CDR3 protein: CASSSNSEGYRSTDTQYF. CDR3 bases: TGTGCCAGCAGTTCAAATAGCGAAGGGTACCGCAGCACAGATACGCAGTATTTT.

This clonotype occurred a few times. This chain links TRBV19 with TRBJ2-7, with D tentatively TRBD2 (5 bases). The ends were cut back, 5 bases at V and 2 bases at J, with 16 bases in the middle. The V gene's germline CDR1 is LNHDA and CDR2 SQIVND (reference sequence). This CDR3 comprises 15 residues. The chain's CDR3 is CASSSAWERTYEQYF. In DNA form, the CDR3 reads TGTGCCAGTAGTTCCGCCTGGGAGCGCACCTACGAGCAGTACTTC.

For this clonotype: The CDR3 ends on some other residue instead of the conserved phenylalanine or tryptophan, so this is likely a read error. The gene calls are TRBV30 and TRBJ1-5; D possibly corresponds to TRBD1 (5 bases). The CDR3 is 13 amino acids. From germline, CDR1 is GTSNPN and CDR2 SVGIG (reference sequence). V dropped 7 bases and J dropped 9 bases, with 19 bases sitting between them. The CDR3 protein is CAYSSQGRGPQHL. The CDR3 region has the DNA TGTGCCTACTCGAGTCAGGGCCGTGGGCCCCAGCATCTT.

This clonotype occurred a few times. This rearrangement joins TRBV7-9 to TRBJ2-1; 9 positions agree with TRBD2. V was clipped by 7 bases and J by 6 bases; unmatched bases: 13. Germline CDR1 reads SEHNR; CDR2 reads FQNEAQ (reference sequence). The length of the CDR3 is 16 residues. Written as DNA, the CDR3 is TGTGCCAGCAACCCCCGGGCGGGAGGGCCGCCCAATGAGCAGTTCTTC. It is translated as CASNPRAGGPPNEQFF.

Ten or more counts support this clonotype. The genes are TRBV12-3 or TRBV12-4 and TRBJ1-2; D may be TRBD1 (6 bases). The CDR3 totals 13 residues. Written as DNA, the CDR3 is TGTGCTATCCAGGGGAAGGAGGACTATGGCTACACCTTC. Its protein is CAIQGKEDYGYTF.

This clonotype appeared a few times. The chain combines TRBV5-6 with TRBJ2-3, with 7 bases identical to TRBD2. The germline V gene has CDR1 SGHDT and CDR2 YYEEEE. The CDR3 runs 16 residues. J was trimmed by 0 bases and V by 3 bases; bases with no gene match: 7. The CDR3 DNA is TGTGCCAGCAGCTCGCGCCTAGCGGTTAGCACAGATACGCAGTATTTT. It specifies CASSSRLAVSTDTQYF.

This clonotype came up a few times. The chain has TRBV20-1 and TRBJ2-1; TRBD2 aligns across 12 bases. Trimming at V came to 1 base and at J to 9 bases, leaving 7 bases not matched to a gene. The CDR3 is 15 amino acids. Germline assignment: CDR1 DFQATT and CDR2 SNEGSKA (reference sequence). The CDR3 region has the DNA TGCAGTGCTAGAGGGCTAGCGGGAGGGCCTGGTGAGCAGTTCTTC. This gives the protein CSARGLAGGPGEQFF.

The gene calls are TRBV24-1 and TRBJ1-5, with D tentatively TRBD1 (6 bases). V lost 10 bases and J 4 bases, leaving 16 bases between the germline ends. This CDR3 region has 14 residues. Germline V gene data show CDR1 as KGHDR and CDR2 as SFDVKD. Here the CDR3 reads CATSGAEKNQPQHF. CDR3 bases: TGTGCCACTTCGGGGGCCGAAAAAAATCAGCCCCAGCATTTT.

At least ten counts were recorded for this clonotype. The rearrangement links TRBV12-3 or TRBV12-4 to TRBJ2-7; no definite D call. This CDR3 is 13 amino acids long. The ends were cut back, 5 bases at V and 4 bases at J, with 12 bases in the middle. Written as DNA, the CDR3 is TGTGCCAGCAGTACCGGCCAGCAATACGAGCAGTACTTC. It encodes CASSTGQQYEQYF.

This clonotype was detected ten times or more. This chain links TRBV3-1 with TRBJ2-3; D remains unclear. V was cut by 4 bases and J by 10 bases, with 18 bases left in between. CDR1 LGHDT and CDR2 YNNKEL come from the germline V gene (reference sequence). The CDR3 is 14 residues long. CDR3 residues: CASSPSHGAESQYF. The CDR3 nucleotides read TGTGCCAGCAGCCCCTCCCACGGTGCAGAATCGCAGTATTTT.

The chain uses TRBV10-3 and TRBJ1-1, with D hard to call. The V gene's germline CDR1 is ENHRY and CDR2 SYGVKD. Trimming removed 2 bases from V and 2 bases from J, with 15 bases in between. The CDR3 is 16 amino acids. DNA for the CDR3: TGTGCCATCAGTGAGCCGGCTGGATTGTCTAACACTGAAGCTTTCTTT. It yields the protein CAISEPAGLSNTEAFF.

On this clonotype itself: Given a much more abundant clone one base away, this may be a read error. This rearrangement joins TRBV3-1 to TRBJ2-3; D possibly matches TRBD1 or TRBD2 (5 bases each). Trimming took off 4 bases at V and 5 bases at J, with 19 bases between the two ends. There are 16 residues in the CDR3. From germline, CDR1 is LGHDT and CDR2 YNNKEL (reference sequence). The CDR3, as DNA: TGTGCCAGCAGCCCCTGGGGGAGCGGTGAGGGAGATACGCAGTATTTT. It codes for CASSPWGSGEGDTQYF.

The chain employs TRBV20-1 and TRBJ2-7; 8 nucleotides align to TRBD2. Germline lookup yields CDR1 DFQATT and CDR2 SNEGSKA (reference sequence). J gave up 4 bases and V 0 bases, and 8 bases lay outside the gene matches. The length of the CDR3 is 15 residues. The CDR3 region is CSARDRSGSGYEQYF. For the CDR3, the DNA is TGCAGTGCTAGAGATCGGAGCGGGAGCGGGTACGAGCAGTACTTC.

This clonotype was seen at least ten times. The CDR3 DNA reads TGCAGCGTTGAAGATAAATCGGTCAAGGGCGACGAGCAGTACTTC. Translated: CSVEDKSVKGDEQYF. This chain uses TRBV29-1 with TRBJ2-7; D remains ambiguous. Per germline, CDR1 SQVTM and CDR2 ANQGSEA. The V end was cut by 0 bases, the J end by 5 bases, with 17 bases between. This CDR3 is 15 amino acids long.

This clonotype was seen ten or more times. The V gene is TRBV19, the J gene TRBJ2-3; 13 bases map to TRBD2. The CDR3 loop spans 14 amino acids. Germline V gives CDR1 LNHDA, CDR2 SQIVND (reference sequence). V was clipped by 8 bases and J by 6 bases; unmatched bases: 5. The CDR3 DNA sequence: TGTGCCAGTGCTGGACTAGCGGGAGCGGATACGCAGTATTTT. Protein product: CASAGLAGADTQYF.

This clonotype came up many times. The chain combines TRBV3-1 with TRBJ2-5; no reliable D call. This CDR3 has 11 residues. Per the germline V gene, CDR1 is LGHDT and CDR2 is YNNKEL (reference sequence). The V end lost 3 bases, the J end lost 5 bases, and 4 bases lay between the germline ends. The CDR3 protein is CASSHSETQYF. CDR3 bases: TGTGCCAGCAGCCATTCTGAGACCCAGTACTTC.

The table lists this clonotype with many counts. The gene calls are TRBV2 and TRBJ1-2, with D hard to call. Germline CDR1 and CDR2: SNHLY and FYNNEI. The CDR3 covers 11 residues. Deletions cut 4 bases from V and 7 bases from J, with 7 bases between. CDR3 in DNA: TGTGCCAGCAGTGTGAAGGGTGGCTACACCTTC. Translating gives CASSVKGGYTF.

This clonotype was recorded many times. The V gene is TRBV24-1, the J gene TRBJ2-2; D is perhaps TRBD2 (7 bases). The germline V gene encodes CDR1 KGHDR and CDR2 SFDVKD. The germline V and J ends were trimmed by 5 bases and 6 bases, with 18 bases remaining between them. The CDR3 totals 16 residues. The DNA for the CDR3 is TGTGCCACCAGTGCTCAGGGAGGGGGGATGGCCGGGGAGCTGTTTTTT. It yields the protein CATSAQGGGMAGELFF.

This clonotype occurred many times. The DNA of the CDR3 is TGTGCCAGCAGATTAGCGGGAGGTTTCCAAGAGACCCAGTACTTC. This translates into CASRLAGGFQETQYF. The chain recombines TRBV6-1 with TRBJ2-5, with 10 positions matching TRBD2. Germline V lookup: CDR1 MNHNS, CDR2 SASEGT. This CDR3 contains 15 residues. Trimming took 6 bases from V and 1 from J; bases not matched to a gene: 5.